Each of the 24 T cell receptor beta chains below was sequenced from the same sample in a study of early T cells in non-severe SARS-CoV-2 infection. TCRdb processed the 5' RACE reads anew with MiXCR; each CDR3 protein has one entry. The sample includes about 97,000 distinct CDR3 sequences, around 13% of them seen just once. The sample consisted of whole blood. The receptors originated from an adult who was a healthcare worker with PCR-confirmed SARS-CoV-2 infection or an uninfected control (not recorded which).

This clonotype has at least ten counts. The V and J genes are TRBV10-1 and TRBJ2-1; tentative D call: TRBD2 (6 bases). V dropped 0 bases and J dropped 1 base, with 10 bases sitting between them. The CDR3 consists of 16 residues. Germline V gives CDR1 WNHNN, CDR2 SYGVQD (reference sequence). The CDR3 DNA follows: TGCGCCAGCAGTGAGTCCGCGGGACCGTCCTACAATGAGCAGTTCTTC. Its translation: CASSESAGPSYNEQFF.

This clonotype was counted between two and nine times. The chain uses TRBV6-2 or TRBV6-3 and TRBJ2-2; D unclear. Trimming shortened V by 4 bases and J by 0 bases, and 12 bases separated the two germline ends. This CDR3 spans 16 amino acids. The V gene's germline CDR1 is MNHEY and CDR2 SVGEGT. CDR3 coding DNA: TGTGCCAGCAGTTTGTTCCAGGAGCCGAACACCGGGGAGCTGTTTTTT. Its protein is CASSLFQEPNTGELFF.

The V and J genes are TRBV11-2 and TRBJ2-3, with 9 bases lining up with TRBD1. With V trimmed by 5 bases and J by 6 bases, 6 bases remained unmatched. The CDR3 contains 14 residues. CDR1 is SGHAT, CDR2 FQNNGV, per germline. CDR3 region: CASSIDRGSDTQYF. CDR3 in DNA: TGTGCCAGCAGCATCGACAGGGGGTCGGATACGCAGTATTTT.

This clonotype showed up just a few times. The V call is TRBV9, the J call TRBJ2-5; D unclear. The CDR3 contains 12 residues. V lost 3 bases to trimming and J lost 4 bases, with 7 bases between them. The V gene's germline CDR1 is SGDLS and CDR2 YYNGEE. In DNA form, the CDR3 reads TGTGCCAGCAGCGACGAGGCAGAGACCCAGTACTTC. Its protein product is CASSDEAETQYF.

The V call is TRBV4-1, the J call TRBJ2-3; unclear D gene. The germline V and J ends were trimmed by 0 bases and 6 bases, with 7 bases remaining between them. This CDR3 spans 13 amino acids. The germline gives CDR1 MGHRA, CDR2 YSYEKL. Here the CDR3 DNA reads TGCGCCAGCAGCCAAGAGGCGATGGATACGCAGTATTTT. Translated, it gives CASSQEAMDTQYF.

This clonotype has only one observation. The CDR3 region has the DNA TGTGCCAGCAGACAGGACAGAAACGGCTACACCTTC. Protein product: CASRQDRNGYTF. This sequence joins TRBV6-2 or TRBV6-3 and TRBJ1-2, with TRBD1 as a possible D gene (6 bases). Germline V gene lookup returns CDR1 MNHEY and CDR2 SVGEGT. The ends were cut back, 6 bases at V and 8 bases at J, with 13 bases in the middle. The CDR3 contains 12 residues.

V gene TRBV2 combines with J gene TRBJ2-2, with unresolved D. The CDR3 has 13 residues. The germline V and J ends were trimmed by 8 bases and 3 bases, with 10 bases remaining between them. Germline CDR1 SNHLY, CDR2 FYNNEI. The CDR3 DNA reads as TGTGCCAGCGAAAAGCGTGACACCGGGGAGCTGTTTTTT. As protein: CASEKRDTGELFF.

This clonotype appeared a few times. This chain uses TRBV7-6 with TRBJ1-1; 11 bases map to TRBD1. In germline, CDR1 is SGHVS, CDR2 FNYEAQ. CDR3 length: 15 residues. J was trimmed by 11 bases and V by 5 bases; bases with no gene match: 13. The CDR3 loop reads CASSPRTGGGSGAFF. The CDR3 DNA sequence: TGTGCCAGCAGCCCAAGGACAGGGGGCGGATCGGGGGCTTTCTTT.

The rearrangement joins TRBV20-1 to TRBJ2-7, with D hard to call. CDR1 DFQATT and CDR2 SNEGSKA come from the germline V gene (reference sequence). Deletions cut 2 bases from V and 3 bases from J, with 5 bases between. This CDR3 comprises 11 residues. The CDR3 DNA reads as TGCAGTGCTAGACCCATCTACGAGCAGTACTTC. It encodes CSARPIYEQYF.

This clonotype was recorded at least ten times. This chain uses TRBV20-1 with TRBJ2-1, with D possibly matching TRBD2 (5 bases). Trimming stripped 6 bases from V and 3 bases from J, with 9 bases between. CDR1 is DFQATT, CDR2 SNEGSKA, per germline (reference sequence). The CDR3 covers 12 residues. For the CDR3, the DNA is TGCAGTGCCATCCGGGACTACAATGAGCAGTTCTTC. It is translated as CSAIRDYNEQFF.

This clonotype was seen a handful of times. The chain is built from TRBV19 and TRBJ2-7, with a weak D call TRBD1 (5 bases). This CDR3 contains 14 residues. The V end lost 5 bases, the J end lost 1 base, and 12 bases lay between the germline ends. Germline CDR1 and CDR2: LNHDA and SQIVND (reference sequence). The CDR3 nucleotides are TGTGCCAGTAGTCTCGGACACCTTTCCTACGAGCAGTACTTC. Protein sequence: CASSLGHLSYEQYF.

This clonotype has a count of ten or more. The chain is built from TRBV28 and TRBJ2-1; D is possibly TRBD1 (5 bases). Germline assignment: CDR1 MDHEN and CDR2 SYDVKM. V was shortened by 6 bases and J by 4 bases, with 22 bases between the two germline ends. The CDR3 loop spans 17 amino acids. The CDR3 sequence: CASSHDRSSGWYNEQFF. CDR3 DNA: TGTGCCAGCAGCCACGACCGGAGCTCAGGGTGGTACAATGAGCAGTTCTTC.

This clonotype was observed a handful of times. The gene calls are TRBV3-1 and TRBJ2-2; tentatively, D is TRBD1 (5 bases). The CDR3 is made up of 14 amino acids. Germline CDR1 LGHDT, CDR2 YNNKEL (reference sequence). V lost 4 bases and J 3 bases, leaving 9 bases between the germline ends. CDR3 DNA sequence: TGTGCCAGCAGCCGAGGACACTACACCGGGGAGCTGTTTTTT. It translates to CASSRGHYTGELFF.

This clonotype was counted between two and nine times. The chain uses TRBV7-3 and TRBJ1-1; 8 bases match TRBD1. V shed 1 base, J shed 0 bases, and the junction held 10 bases outside the gene matches. The CDR3 length is 18 residues. CDR1 is SGHTA and CDR2 is FQGTGA in the germline V gene. The CDR3 region has the DNA TGTGCCAGCAGCTTAAGTCACGACAGGGGAGAGATGAACACTGAAGCTTTCTTT. It encodes CASSLSHDRGEMNTEAFF.

This clonotype was counted between two and nine times. This chain's CDR3 is CSVLEFNEQFF. CDR3 DNA sequence: TGCAGCGTATTGGAATTCAATGAGCAGTTCTTC. This sequence joins TRBV29-1 and TRBJ2-1; D is unresolved. The CDR3 consists of 11 residues. V lost 6 bases, J lost 6 bases, and 9 bases lay in between. Germline V gene lookup returns CDR1 SQVTM and CDR2 ANQGSEA.

At least ten counts were recorded for this clonotype. V gene TRBV6-1 combines with J gene TRBJ1-6; 9 nucleotides agree with TRBD1. Trimming at V came to 0 bases and at J to 10 bases, leaving 4 bases not matched to a gene. Germline V gene lookup returns CDR1 MNHNS and CDR2 SASEGT. This CDR3 has 15 amino acids. The DNA for the CDR3 is TGTGCCAGCAGTGAAGCAGGACAGGGGAGCTCACCCCTCCACTTT. Its translation is CASSEAGQGSSPLHF.

In its sample, this clonotype was seen a few times. This chain connects TRBV2 to TRBJ1-5; maybe TRBD1 (5 bases). V was clipped by 7 bases and J by 2 bases, with 9 bases between them. This CDR3 is built from 13 residues. Germline-derived CDR1 and CDR2 are SNHLY and FYNNEI. This CDR3 is CASTGTGNQPQHF. As DNA, the CDR3 is TGTGCCAGCACGGGGACTGGCAATCAGCCCCAGCATTTT.

This clonotype has a handful of counts. The chain employs TRBV12-3 or TRBV12-4 and TRBJ2-7; no clear D. V lost 7 bases and J lost 1, with 11 bases in between. CDR3 length: 13 residues. CDR3 nucleotide sequence: TGTGCCAGCACCGGATCTTGGTCCTACGAGCAGTACTTC. Protein sequence: CASTGSWSYEQYF.

This clonotype was seen a few times. The chain links TRBV20-1 to TRBJ2-1; possible D gene TRBD2, 6 bases. Germline-derived CDR1 and CDR2 are DFQATT and SNEGSKA (reference sequence). The CDR3 covers 15 residues. Deletions cut 5 bases from V and 9 bases from J, with 23 bases between. CDR3: CSAYRDSTFTIEQFF. Here the CDR3 DNA reads TGCAGTGCTTACCGGGACTCGACATTTACGATTGAGCAGTTCTTC.

The table lists this clonotype with a few counts. The genes are TRBV7-9 and TRBJ2-7, with D perhaps matching TRBD1 (5 bases). CDR1 is SEHNR and CDR2 is FQNEAQ in the germline V gene (reference sequence). Trimming removed 3 bases at V and 2 bases at J, with 11 bases between. The CDR3 is made up of 14 amino acids. CDR3 region: CASSFRQGAYEQYF. Here the CDR3 DNA reads TGTGCCAGCAGCTTCCGCCAGGGCGCCTACGAGCAGTACTTC.

This clonotype was counted at least ten times. V and J are TRBV2 and TRBJ1-2; perhaps TRBD1 as D (5 bases). V lost 7 bases, J lost 8 bases, and 8 bases lay in between. This CDR3 contains 10 residues. The germline CDR1 and CDR2 sequences are SNHLY and FYNNEI. The CDR3 sequence is CASTGGGYTF. The CDR3, as DNA: TGTGCCAGCACCGGGGGGGGCTACACCTTC. Looking up the rest from reference TRBV2 and TRBJ1-2 gives the full variable domain: EPEVTQTPSHQVTQMGQEVILRCVPISNHLYFYWYRQILGQKVEFLVSFYNNEISEKSEIFDDQFSVERPDGSNFTLKIRSTKLEDSAMYFCASTGGGYTFGSGTRLTVV.

The chain links TRBV12-3 or TRBV12-4 to TRBJ2-3; 11 bases agree with TRBD2. Trimming cost V 2 bases and J 7 bases; bases outside gene matches: 8. The CDR3 has 16 amino acids. In DNA form, the CDR3 reads TGTGCCAGCAGTTTACCGGGACTAGCGGCCCTCTATACGCAGTATTTT. Protein product: CASSLPGLAALYTQYF.

The genes are TRBV6-2 or TRBV6-3 and TRBJ2-1, with TRBD2 matching 11 bases. Germline V gene lookup returns CDR1 MNHEY and CDR2 SVGEGT. The CDR3 loop spans 16 amino acids. With V trimmed by 0 bases and J by 7 bases, 5 bases remained unmatched. The DNA of the CDR3 is TGTGCCAGCAGTTACTCTAGCGGGAGGGCTTGGAATGAGCAGTTCTTC. It encodes CASSYSSGRAWNEQFF.

The rearrangement links TRBV6-2 or TRBV6-3 to TRBJ2-5; TRBD1 might be the D (5 bases). Germline CDR1 reads MNHEY; CDR2 reads SVGEGT. V dropped 5 bases and J dropped 4 bases, with 5 bases sitting between them. The CDR3 runs to 11 residues. The CDR3 protein is CASSGAETQYF. The CDR3 DNA reads TGTGCCAGCAGTGGGGCAGAGACCCAGTACTTC.